A single sample gave rise to the 19 T cell receptor beta chains below, sequenced in a study of blood T cell repertoires in COVID-19. The assay was immunoSEQ multiplex PCR, and TCRdb's table has in-frame clones only and misses some. The data contain under 200,000 clones, 60% to 85% of them singletons. What was sequenced was peripheral blood. The receptors shown here come from a man aged 55 to 69 with acute or convalescent COVID-19.

The CDR3 region is CASSLVGLRTGGSEKLFF. The CDR3, as DNA: TGTGCCAGCAGCTTAGTTGGGTTACGGACAGGGGGAAGCGAAAAACTGTTTTTT. The chain uses TRBV7-9 and TRBJ1-4; TRBD1 agrees at 10 bases. CDR1 and CDR2 (germline): SEHNR, FQNEAQ (reference sequence). CDR3 length: 18 amino acids. Unmatched junction bases numbered 13, after V lost 1 base and J lost 8 bases.

The chain combines TRBV7-9 with TRBJ2-2; 7 bases are shared with TRBD1. The CDR3 covers 15 residues. J gave up 0 bases and V 3 bases, and 1 base lay outside the gene matches. CDR1 SEHNR and CDR2 FQNEAQ come from the germline V gene (reference sequence). CDR3 in amino acids: CASSFGTANTGELFF. The CDR3 DNA follows: TGTGCCAGCAGCTTTGGGACAGCGAACACCGGGGAGCTGTTTTTT.

CDR3 sequence: CATSATGASPSYEQYF. CDR3 in DNA: TGTGCCACCAGTGCTACAGGGGCGTCTCCCTCCTACGAGCAGTACTTC. The chain carries TRBV24-1 and TRBJ2-7, with 7 positions matching TRBD1. Unmatched junction bases numbered 9, after V lost 5 bases and J lost 0 bases. This CDR3 has 16 amino acids. CDR1 KGHDR and CDR2 SFDVKD come from the germline V gene.

The chain carries TRBV9 and TRBJ1-1, with TRBD1 matching 7 bases. Trimming cost V 4 bases and J 7 bases; bases outside gene matches: 16. The CDR3 is 16 amino acids. The germline CDR1 and CDR2 sequences are SGDLS and YYNGEE. This CDR3 reads CASSPRDSPWRGEAFF. CDR3 DNA: TGTGCCAGCAGCCCCCGGGACAGCCCCTGGAGGGGTGAAGCTTTCTTT.

The rearrangement links TRBV2 to TRBJ1-1, with a tentative D call TRBD1 (6 bases). Germline V gene sequence: CDR1 SNHLY, CDR2 FYNNEI. The CDR3 is 14 residues long. V lost 3 bases, J lost 4 bases, and 12 bases lay in between. The CDR3 here is CASSDFETGTEAFF. For the CDR3, the DNA is TGTGCCAGCAGTGATTTTGAGACAGGCACTGAAGCTTTCTTT.

V usage is TRBV27 and J usage is TRBJ2-6; D remains unclear. Germline CDR1 and CDR2: MNHEY and SMNVEV (reference sequence). V was cut by 0 bases and J by 0 bases, with 9 bases left in between. The CDR3 is 17 amino acids. As DNA, the CDR3 is TGTGCCAGCAGTTTATCAGCGCCTTTCTCTGGGGCCAACGTCCTGACTTTC. It encodes CASSLSAPFSGANVLTF.

The gene calls are TRBV7-9 and TRBJ2-2; weak D call: TRBD2 (6 bases). CDR1 is SEHNR, CDR2 FQNEAQ, per germline (reference sequence). The CDR3 contains 14 residues. V was shortened by 6 bases and J by 4 bases, with 12 bases between the two germline ends. CDR3 residues: CASREGKGTGELFF. CDR3 DNA: TGTGCCAGCAGGGAGGGGAAGGGCACCGGGGAGCTGTTTTTT.

This clone turned up a few times. The chain is built from TRBV12-3 or TRBV12-4 and TRBJ2-5, with TRBD1 identical over 11 bases. The V and J ends lost 8 bases and 5 bases, in that order; junction bases with no gene match: 4. The CDR3 sequence is 13 residues long. The CDR3 spells CASCRDRGETQYF. Written as DNA, the CDR3 is TGTGCCAGCTGCCGGGACAGGGGGGAGACCCAGTACTTC.

The chain has TRBV7-4 and TRBJ2-5; 8 nucleotides match TRBD2. The germline V gene has CDR1 SGHVT and CDR2 SQSDAQ. V trimming: 3 bases; J trimming: 5 bases; junction bases outside the gene matches: 11. This CDR3 is 16 amino acids long. The CDR3 region is CASSFSFSGEGETQYF. The DNA of the CDR3 is TGTGCCAGCAGCTTCTCGTTTAGCGGGGAGGGCGAGACCCAGTACTTC.

The chain links TRBV12-3 or TRBV12-4 to TRBJ1-2; D might be TRBD1 (5 bases). V dropped 6 bases and J dropped 3 bases, with 11 bases sitting between them. The CDR3 sequence is 13 residues long. The CDR3 here is CASRPAGDYGYTF. The CDR3 DNA is TGTGCCAGCAGGCCTGCGGGGGACTATGGCTACACCTTC.

The chain combines TRBV7-8 with TRBJ2-7, with TRBD1 matching over 8 bases. Germline CDR1 is SGHVS and CDR2 is FQNEAQ. J was trimmed by 3 bases and V by 5 bases; bases with no gene match: 6. CDR3 length: 14 amino acids. The CDR3 DNA is TGTGCCAGCAGCACTGACAGGGGACTCTACGAGCAGTACTTC. Amino acid sequence: CASSTDRGLYEQYF. Together with reference TRBV7-8 and TRBJ2-7, the CDR3 gives the full variable domain: GAGVSQSPRYKVAKRGQDVALRCDPISGHVSLFWYQQALGQGPEFLTYFQNEAQLDKSGLPSDRFFAERPEGSVSTLKIQRTQQEDSAVYLCASSTDRGLYEQYFGPGTRLTVT.

This rearrangement joins TRBV25-1 to TRBJ2-3; 11 bases are shared with TRBD1. The CDR3 length is 17 residues. Germline V gene data show CDR1 as MGHDK and CDR2 as SYGVNS. V trimming: 4 bases; J trimming: 4 bases; junction bases outside the gene matches: 10. This CDR3 is CASSGGPGTGGPDTQYF. The CDR3 DNA follows: TGTGCCAGCAGTGGGGGGCCCGGGACAGGGGGACCAGATACGCAGTATTTT.

The rearrangement uses TRBV5-1 and TRBJ1-1, with TRBD1 as a possible D gene (6 bases). Trimming shortened V by 0 bases and J by 0 bases, and 9 bases separated the two germline ends. There are 15 residues in the CDR3. Looked up from germline, CDR1 is SGHRS and CDR2 is YFSETQ. In nucleotides, the CDR3 is TGCGCCAGCAGCTTGGTCCCAGGGGTGAACACTGAAGCTTTCTTT. This sequence encodes CASSLVPGVNTEAFF.

This clone has just a few counts. The gene calls are TRBV19 and TRBJ1-3; a weak D match, TRBD1 (6 bases). V was clipped by 7 bases and J by 0 bases, with 10 bases between them. The CDR3 is made up of 14 amino acids. Germline CDR1 is LNHDA and CDR2 is SQIVND (reference sequence). The CDR3 DNA reads TGTGCCAGTACTAGGGGGAGCTCTGGAAACACCATATATTTT. Encoded protein: CASTRGSSGNTIYF.

On this clone itself: Mismatch with germline at one junction end may stem from a read error. The chain links TRBV28 to TRBJ1-5, with D possibly TRBD1 on 5 matching bases. This CDR3 contains 14 residues. Germline V gene lookup returns CDR1 MDHEN and CDR2 SYDVKM. DNA of the CDR3: TGTGCCAGCAGTCCCGACAGTAGCTATCAGCCCCAGCATTTT. This codes for CASSPDSSYQPQHF.

A few counts support this clone. The genes are TRBV6-5 and TRBJ2-2; D is ambiguous. Trimming removed 6 bases from V and 8 bases from J, with 13 bases in between. CDR3 length equals 13 residues. CDR1 and CDR2 from the germline V gene are MNHEY and SVGAGI. The CDR3 loop reads CASRPPARGELFF. CDR3 sequence (DNA): TGTGCCAGCAGACCCCCGGCCAGGGGGGAGCTGTTTTTT.

The V gene is TRBV10-1, the J gene TRBJ2-1, with a possible D match to TRBD2 (5 bases). This CDR3 spans 15 amino acids. V lost 0 bases, J lost 10 bases, and 16 bases lay in between. Germline values: CDR1 WNHNN, CDR2 SYGVQD (reference sequence). CDR3 loop: CASSESGLPLDEQFF. The CDR3 DNA reads as TGCGCCAGCAGTGAGTCCGGACTCCCGCTCGACGAGCAGTTCTTC.

The genes are TRBV7-8 and TRBJ1-1, with D possibly matching TRBD1 (5 bases). Germline V lookup: CDR1 SGHVS, CDR2 FQNEAQ. Trimming cost V 4 bases and J 7 bases, with 19 bases left between them. This CDR3 region has 15 residues. This CDR3 reads CASSSLRDRPFEAFF. In DNA, the CDR3 is TGTGCCAGCAGCTCGCTACGAGACAGACCCTTTGAAGCTTTCTTT.

The chain carries TRBV6-5 and TRBJ2-7; maybe TRBD1 (5 bases). V was trimmed by 0 bases and J by 3 bases, leaving 12 bases between them. The CDR3 has 15 residues. The germline V gene encodes CDR1 MNHEY and CDR2 SVGAGI. This chain's CDR3 is CASSYSGAPRYEQYF. The CDR3 nucleotides are TGTGCCAGCAGTTACTCTGGGGCGCCCCGCTACGAGCAGTACTTC.